The clone carrying this T cell receptor beta chain was observed once. Antigen unknown. Generated by immunoSEQ multiplex PCR, the TCRdb table keeps only in-frame clones and is missing some. The sample comprises over 200,000 clones, about 86% of which are singletons, and 2.9% rests with the top ten. This sample was included in a study of cytomegalovirus exposure and HLA in healthy donors. Study-wide context: A subsequent analysis reported that the 95 to 150 validation repertoires were produced on the same platform that had also been used for the roughly 700 first-cohort repertoires. General study findings and limits: Confirmation in vitro established that a few CMV-associated chains were specific for CMV antigens. First-cohort TCR clusters were later found to tend to co-occur in the 120 or so validation repertoires.

CDR1 and CDR2 (germline): SNHLY, FYNNEI. With 8 bases clipped from V and 6 bases from J, the junction kept 6 bases outside the gene matches. This CDR3 contains 14 residues. The TCR originated in a woman under 30 in good health and CMV-seronegative. The material sequenced was PBMCs. The chain uses TRBV2 and TRBJ2-1; 11 bases line up with TRBD1. CDR3: CASARDRGGNEQFF. The CDR3 nucleotides are TGTGCCAGCGCCCGGGACAGGGGGGGCAATGAGCAGTTCTTC.